Shown below are 30 T cell receptor beta chains from a single sample sequenced in a study of Ad26.COV2.S vaccination and SARS-CoV-2 variants. The repertoire was sequenced with immunoSEQ multiplex PCR; TCRdb's copy has only in-frame clones and lacks some. The data show about 350,000 clones, roughly 94% seen once. The sample consisted of peripheral blood, taken after recovery from COVID-19. Receptors were obtained from a human donor who had recovered from COVID-19.

The V gene is TRBV5-1, the J gene TRBJ2-7; maybe TRBD1 (6 bases). Germline V gene data show CDR1 as SGHRS and CDR2 as YFSETQ. V dropped 7 bases and J dropped 0 bases, with 17 bases sitting between them. The length of the CDR3 is 15 residues. CDR3 nucleotide sequence: TGCGCCAGCCAGCCCTTTGGGACAAACTCCTACGAGCAGTACTTC. Translating gives CASQPFGTNSYEQYF.

This chain links TRBV3-1 (or the pseudogene TRBV3-2) with TRBJ1-2, with 7 bases fitting TRBD1. The V gene end was trimmed by 3 bases and the J gene end by 4 bases; junction bases not matched to a gene: 8. Germline V gives CDR1 LGHDT, CDR2 YNNKEL (reference sequence). The CDR3 is 15 residues long. The CDR3 protein is CASSHAGGSGYGYTF. DNA of the CDR3: TGTGCCAGCAGCCATGCAGGGGGTTCGGGCTATGGCTACACCTTC.

This chain connects TRBV18 to TRBJ1-2; D is unclear. Trimming removed 0 bases from V and 2 bases from J, with 4 bases in between. Germline CDR1 KGHSH, CDR2 LQKENI. CDR3 length: 13 residues. The CDR3 nucleotides read TGTGCCAGCTCACCACCGACCAACTATGGCTACACCTTC. It specifies CASSPPTNYGYTF. Full variable domain (outside the CDR3, taken from reference TRBV18 and TRBJ1-2): NAGVMQNPRHLVRRRGQEARLRCSPMKGHSHVYWYRQLPEEGLKFMVYLQKENIIDESGMPKERFSAEFPKEGPSILRIQQVVRGDSAAYFCASSPPTNYGYTFGSGTRLTVV.

V gene TRBV3-1 (or the pseudogene TRBV3-2) combines with J gene TRBJ1-2; 7 bases match TRBD1. V lost 4 bases and J lost 5; bases outside the gene matches: 4. The CDR3 has 13 amino acids. Germline V gene data show CDR1 as LGHDT and CDR2 as YNNKEL (reference sequence). The CDR3 spells CASSPDRIYGYTF. CDR3 nucleotide sequence: TGTGCCAGCAGCCCGGACAGGATTTATGGCTACACCTTC.

The chain employs TRBV19 and TRBJ2-3, with 7 bases fitting TRBD1. Germline-derived CDR1 and CDR2 are LNHDA and SQIVND (reference sequence). The CDR3 runs 11 residues. CDR3 DNA sequence: TGTTCGACAGGGAGCACAGATACGCAGTATTTT. This encodes CSTGSTDTQYF.

This rearrangement joins TRBV7-2 to TRBJ1-4, with TRBD1 matching 8 bases. V lost 6 bases to trimming and J lost 3 bases; unmatched junction nucleotides: 3. The CDR3 consists of 14 residues. CDR1 is SGHTA, CDR2 FQGNSA, per germline. In DNA, the CDR3 is TGTGCCAGCAGAGTGACAGGGGCTAATGAAAAACTGTTTTTT. Its protein product is CASRVTGANEKLFF.

The V gene is TRBV19, the J gene TRBJ2-3; 9 nucleotides line up with TRBD1. Germline V gene lookup returns CDR1 LNHDA and CDR2 SQIVND (reference sequence). The CDR3 consists of 16 residues. The junction had 5 bases not matched to a gene; V was cut back by 3 bases and J by 1 base. The CDR3: CASSIPTGGGTDTQYF. CDR3 DNA: TGTGCCAGTAGTATCCCGACAGGGGGAGGCACAGATACGCAGTATTTT.

The rearrangement links TRBV4-1 to TRBJ2-2, with 7 bases identical to TRBD1. V lost 0 bases and J lost 5; bases outside the gene matches: 9. Per germline, CDR1 MGHRA and CDR2 YSYEKL. This CDR3 spans 17 amino acids. CDR3 residues: CASSQDKGGFLTGELFF. Here the CDR3 DNA reads TGCGCCAGCAGCCAAGATAAAGGGGGCTTTTTAACCGGGGAGCTGTTTTTT.

The chain is built from TRBV10-2 and TRBJ1-1; tentative D call: TRBD1 (6 bases). V was cut by 5 bases and J by 6 bases, with 13 bases left in between. The CDR3 runs to 13 residues. Germline V lookup: CDR1 WSHSY, CDR2 SAAADI. The CDR3, as DNA: TGCGCCAGCAGTAAAACGGCAGGGGCTGAAGCTTTCTTT. Protein sequence: CASSKTAGAEAFF.

The chain recombines TRBV19 with TRBJ2-1, with TRBD1 matching 7 bases. CDR1 and CDR2 (germline): LNHDA, SQIVND (reference sequence). J gave up 3 bases and V 4 bases, and 3 bases lay outside the gene matches. CDR3 length: 14 amino acids. The CDR3 bases are TGTGCCAGTAGTACCCCAGGGGGCTACAATGAGCAGTTCTTC. This encodes CASSTPGGYNEQFF.

The chain uses TRBV23-1 and TRBJ2-1; 10 nucleotides line up with TRBD2. TRBV23-1 is an open reading frame, and its role is uncertain. This CDR3 comprises 16 residues. V lost 4 bases to trimming and J lost 7 bases; unmatched junction nucleotides: 10. The CDR3 DNA sequence: TGCGCCAGCAGTCGAGTAGCGGGGGGTTATCATAATGAGCAGTTCTTC. Its translation is CASSRVAGGYHNEQFF.

This sequence joins TRBV5-4 and TRBJ2-7; D possibly uses TRBD1 or TRBD2 (5 bases each). CDR3 length: 15 amino acids. Trimming took 4 bases from V and 0 from J, leaving 14 bases between them. Germline V lookup: CDR1 SGHNT, CDR2 YYREEE (reference sequence). This CDR3 is CASSTGTLSSYEQYF. Written as DNA, the CDR3 is TGTGCCAGCAGCACCGGGACCCTTAGCTCCTACGAGCAGTACTTC.

The J gene is TRBJ2-1, the V gene TRBV25-1; D may correspond to TRBD1 or TRBD2 (5 bases each). The CDR3 length is 15 residues. Germline V gene lookup returns CDR1 MGHDK and CDR2 SYGVNS. The germline V and J ends were trimmed by 1 base and 0 bases, with 7 bases remaining between them. CDR3 loop: CASSEWGSSYNEQFF. CDR3 bases: TGTGCCAGCAGTGAATGGGGGAGCTCCTACAATGAGCAGTTCTTC.

The V call is TRBV15, the J call TRBJ1-2; D is possibly TRBD1 (5 bases). The CDR3 extends over 13 amino acids. In germline, CDR1 is LNHNV, CDR2 YYDKDF (reference sequence). V lost 2 bases, J lost 6 bases, and 10 bases lay in between. The CDR3 protein is CATSRSQTDGYTF. The CDR3 bases are TGTGCCACCAGCAGAAGCCAGACAGATGGCTACACCTTC.

The rearrangement uses TRBV6-6 and TRBJ1-2, with 11 positions matching TRBD1. Germline trimming cut 5 bases from V and 8 bases from J; bases unmatched to any gene: 10. The CDR3 covers 15 residues. The germline V gene has CDR1 MNHNY and CDR2 SVGAGI (reference sequence). CDR3 loop: CASSQTRDRGTGYTF. The CDR3 coding sequence is TGTGCCAGCAGTCAAACCCGGGACAGGGGGACGGGCTACACCTTC.

V gene TRBV2 combines with J gene TRBJ1-2, with D possibly TRBD1 on 6 matching bases. The CDR3 contains 15 residues. Trimming took 1 base from V and 7 from J, leaving 16 bases between them. In germline, CDR1 is SNHLY, CDR2 FYNNEI. For the CDR3, the DNA is TGTGCCAGCAGTGAAGTCGGTGGCAGGGGTGGTGGCTACACCTTC. Protein sequence: CASSEVGGRGGGYTF.

The chain combines TRBV3-1 (or the pseudogene TRBV3-2) with TRBJ1-1, with D perhaps matching TRBD1 (5 bases). This CDR3 region has 14 residues. Per the germline V gene, CDR1 is LGHDT and CDR2 is YNNKEL (reference sequence). V was shortened by 0 bases and J by 8 bases, with 13 bases between the two germline ends. The CDR3 DNA reads TGTGCCAGCAGCCAAGATGGTCAGGGTGGCGAAGCTTTCTTT. It is translated as CASSQDGQGGEAFF.

The genes are TRBV11-2 and TRBJ2-3; D is uncertain. The V and J ends lost 5 bases and 2 bases respectively, with 14 bases between them. The V gene's germline CDR1 is SGHAT and CDR2 FQNNGV. The CDR3 contains 15 residues. The DNA of the CDR3 is TGTGCCAGCAGCCCCATGTTGGGGTTCACAGATACGCAGTATTTT. Translation gives CASSPMLGFTDTQYF.

The CDR3, as DNA: TGTGCCAGCAGTCTTAGCGGGGGTTCCTACAATGAGCAGTTCTTC. It translates to CASSLSGGSYNEQFF. V gene TRBV6-4 combines with J gene TRBJ2-1; the match to TRBD2 covers 9 bases. This CDR3 region has 15 residues. V gave up 5 bases and J gave up 1 base; unmatched junction bases: 3. In germline, CDR1 is MRHNA, CDR2 SNTAGT.

The chain couples TRBV24-1 to TRBJ2-3, with 13 bases aligning to TRBD2. This CDR3 has 17 residues. Unmatched junction bases numbered 8, after V lost 3 bases and J lost 6 bases. Per the germline V gene, CDR1 is KGHDR and CDR2 is SFDVKD. The CDR3: CATSDRTGTSGADTQYF. CDR3 DNA: TGTGCCACCAGTGATCGAACCGGGACTAGCGGGGCCGATACGCAGTATTTT.

Regarding this clone: Sequence at one end of the junction differs from germline and may be a read error. The chain employs TRBV20-1 and TRBJ2-3; D perhaps matches TRBD2 (6 bases). The CDR3 has 11 amino acids. The germline CDR1 and CDR2 sequences are DFQATT and SNEGSKA (reference sequence). Here the CDR3 DNA reads TGCAGTCCTAGGCGGGAAGATACGCAGTATTTT. Encoded protein: CSPRREDTQYF.

The count of this clone is one. CDR3 coding DNA: TGTGCCAGCAGTGAGCGGACAGCCGAGGGCGAAAAACTGTTTTTT. Its protein product is CASSERTAEGEKLFF. V is TRBV2 and J is TRBJ1-4; weak D call: TRBD1 (6 bases). Trimming left V 3 bases short and J 8 bases short, with 16 bases between. This CDR3 contains 15 residues. Germline V gene lookup returns CDR1 SNHLY and CDR2 FYNNEI.

The rearrangement joins TRBV6-5 to TRBJ2-1, with D possibly matching TRBD2 (6 bases). Trimming cost V 4 bases and J 4 bases, with 14 bases left between them. This CDR3 contains 15 residues. The germline V gene encodes CDR1 MNHEY and CDR2 SVGAGI. The CDR3 sequence: CASSSTGRNYNEQFF. CDR3 in DNA: TGTGCCAGCAGTTCCACCGGGAGAAATTACAATGAGCAGTTCTTC.

This chain connects TRBV24-1 to TRBJ2-5, with D unclear. CDR1 KGHDR and CDR2 SFDVKD come from the germline V gene. The CDR3 consists of 13 residues. Trimming left V 3 bases short and J 3 bases short, with 7 bases between. CDR3 loop: CATSDPPKETQYF. The CDR3 coding sequence is TGTGCCACCAGTGATCCGCCAAAAGAGACCCAGTACTTC.

The chain is built from TRBV5-4 and TRBJ1-5; tentative D call: TRBD1 (6 bases). Germline CDR1 SGHNT, CDR2 YYREEE (reference sequence). The CDR3 covers 15 residues. Between the trimmed V and J ends, which lost 2 bases and 4 bases, there was a span of 13 bases. DNA for the CDR3: TGTGCCAGCAGCTTAGGGGGTGCCAGTAATCAGCCCCAGCATTTT. Protein: CASSLGGASNQPQHF.

The rearrangement joins TRBV3-1 (or the pseudogene TRBV3-2) to TRBJ2-3; D is undetermined. CDR3 length equals 14 residues. V lost 2 bases to trimming and J lost 6 bases, with 12 bases between them. CDR1 is LGHDT, CDR2 YNNKEL, per germline (reference sequence). This CDR3 reads CASSQTGLGDTQYF. CDR3 sequence (DNA): TGTGCCAGCAGCCAAACGGGCCTCGGGGATACGCAGTATTTT.

This clone showed up just once. V is TRBV4-1 and J is TRBJ1-6; TRBD1 agrees at 8 bases. The CDR3 runs 18 residues. Germline V gives CDR1 MGHRA, CDR2 YSYEKL. The trim removed 2 bases at V and 4 bases at J, leaving 10 bases unmatched. The CDR3 coding sequence is TGCGCCAGCAGCCAAACCGGGACAGGAGGTACTTATAATTCACCCCTCCACTTT. Translation: CASSQTGTGGTYNSPLHF.

This clone came up once. This chain joins TRBV2 and TRBJ1-1, with D perhaps matching TRBD1 (5 bases). This CDR3 is 16 amino acids long. Deletions cut 2 bases from V and 1 base from J, with 14 bases between. The germline V gene has CDR1 SNHLY and CDR2 FYNNEI. The CDR3 coding sequence is TGTGCCAGCAGTGAACAGGGCGTCAATACGAACACTGAAGCTTTCTTT. Its protein is CASSEQGVNTNTEAFF.

The chain uses TRBV18 and TRBJ1-3; D is possibly TRBD1 (6 bases). The CDR3 runs to 16 residues. Germline V lookup: CDR1 KGHSH, CDR2 LQKENI. The V and J ends lost 0 bases and 0 bases respectively, with 9 bases between them. This CDR3 reads CASSPPRTDSGNTIYF. In nucleotides, the CDR3 is TGTGCCAGCTCACCACCCCGGACAGACTCTGGAAACACCATATATTTT.

V is TRBV7-9 and J is TRBJ2-7; the D gene is possibly TRBD1 (5 bases). Germline V lookup: CDR1 SEHNR, CDR2 FQNEAQ (reference sequence). The length of the CDR3 is 14 residues. Trimming cost V 5 bases and J 3 bases, with 14 bases left between them. CDR3 nucleotides: TGTGCCAGCAGCCCCCCCTGGGGCGTCTACGAGCAGTACTTC. Translating gives CASSPPWGVYEQYF.